This T cell receptor beta chain was recorded in a study of lymphopenia after photon versus proton radiotherapy. Points on this clone: Its antigen is still unknown.

Notes on the study in general: Proton therapy kept repertoires fairly stable, unlike photons, which gained effector/memory cells. In patients who died, overall survival fell as post-nadir TCR diversity dropped more. Oligoclonal CD8+ Temra expansion after nadir drove photon patients' diversity drop. Authors raise, but do not show, better survival with proton therapy.

The protocol was immunoSEQ multiplex PCR, while the TCRdb copy is restricted to in-frame clones and leaves out a portion. The sample has about 22,000 clones; around 88% are singletons. There are 15 residues in the CDR3. With 2 bases clipped from V and 4 bases from J, the junction kept 2 bases outside the gene matches. Per germline, CDR1 SNHLY and CDR2 FYNNEI. Sequenced material: peripheral blood, taken from a patient treated with proton-based radiotherapy. The sequence derives from a man older than 75 with esophageal cancer. The rearrangement links TRBV2 to TRBJ2-5, with TRBD2 matching over 12 bases. CDR3 coding DNA: TGTGCCAGCAGTGAACCACTAGCGGGAGGAGAGACCCAGTACTTC. This codes for CASSEPLAGGETQYF.